Below, 13 T cell receptor beta chains from the same sample are listed, as sequenced in a study of a mutant IDH1 vaccine in newly diagnosed glioma. Time point meaning: baseline, week 1 (first vaccination visit). Specified treatment: pre-vaccination baseline after standard-of-care therapy. The method was immunoSEQ multiplex PCR; TCRdb's version includes in-frame clones alone and lacks a portion of them. The sample shows about 30,000 clones, approximately 80% of them seen only once. The source was PBMCs, collected from a glioma patient treated with radiotherapy, temozolomide or both. The origin of the receptors is a man aged 25-45 years with glioma.

This clone was detected once. V and J are TRBV9 and TRBJ1-1, with 7 bases aligning to TRBD1. CDR3 size: 15 residues. V gave up 0 bases and J gave up 1 base; unmatched junction bases: 3. CDR1 is SGDLS and CDR2 is YYNGEE in the germline V gene. The CDR3 DNA follows: TGTGCCAGCAGCGTAGAAGGGGGCAGGAACACTGAAGCTTTCTTT. It is translated as CASSVEGGRNTEAFF.

The V gene is TRBV11-3, the J gene TRBJ2-7; the D gene is possibly TRBD1 (5 bases). From germline, CDR1 is SGHNT and CDR2 YENEEA. The CDR3 is 15 residues long. V lost 0 bases, J lost 2 bases, and 11 bases lay in between. CDR3 in amino acids: CASSLDADKTYEQYF. As DNA, the CDR3 is TGTGCCAGCAGCTTAGATGCGGACAAGACCTACGAGCAGTACTTC.

The CDR3 DNA reads as TGTGCCAGCAGCCTCCTTGCGGACACCGGGGAGCTGTTTTTT. It is translated as CASSLLADTGELFF. The J gene is TRBJ2-2, the V gene TRBV5-5; D gene uncertain. The CDR3 totals 14 residues. Germline V lookup: CDR1 SGHKS, CDR2 YYEKEE (reference sequence). V lost 4 bases and J 3 bases, leaving 10 bases between the germline ends.

V usage is TRBV15 and J usage is TRBJ1-5, with 10 bases lining up with TRBD1. Trimming took 3 bases from V and 0 from J; bases not matched to a gene: 8. CDR3 size: 18 residues. Germline-derived CDR1 and CDR2 are LNHNV and YYDKDF (reference sequence). CDR3: CATSSGTGAPYSNQPQHF. The DNA for the CDR3 is TGTGCCACCAGCAGTGGGACAGGGGCACCATATAGCAATCAGCCCCAGCATTTT. Full variable domain (missing parts from reference TRBV15 and TRBJ1-5): DAMVIQNPRYQVTQFGKPVTLSCSQTLNHNVMYWYQQKSSQAPKLLFHYYDKDFNNEADTPDNFQSRRPNTSFCFLDIRSPGLGDTAMYLCATSSGTGAPYSNQPQHFGDGTRLSIL.

The chain joins TRBV10-1 to TRBJ2-7; 15 bases are shared with TRBD2. This CDR3 has 18 residues. In germline, CDR1 is WNHNN, CDR2 SYGVQD (reference sequence). V shed 2 bases and J 3 bases; nucleotides not matched to a gene: 8. CDR3 sequence reads: CASSEGGLAGGPLYEQYF. For the CDR3, the DNA is TGCGCCAGCAGTGAGGGCGGACTAGCGGGAGGGCCTCTCTACGAGCAGTACTTC.

The chain joins TRBV14 to TRBJ1-2; 9 nucleotides agree with TRBD1. The CDR3 is 14 residues long. J lost 4 bases, V lost 3 bases, and 3 bases had no gene match. Germline assignment: CDR1 SGHDN and CDR2 FVKESK. The CDR3 DNA reads TGTGCCAGCAGCCAGGGGACAGGGCCCTATGGCTACACCTTC. This translates into CASSQGTGPYGYTF.

This chain links TRBV9 with TRBJ2-2; the D is unclear. V lost 0 bases and J lost 0, with 9 bases in between. The germline V gene encodes CDR1 SGDLS and CDR2 YYNGEE. The CDR3 is 16 amino acids. For the CDR3, the DNA is TGTGCCAGCAGCGTAGAGAGCCTAGCGAACACCGGGGAGCTGTTTTTT. Translated: CASSVESLANTGELFF. Full variable domain (rest looked up from reference TRBV9 and TRBJ2-2): DSGVTQTPKHLITATGQRVTLRCSPRSGDLSVYWYQQSLDQGLQFLIQYYNGEERAKGNILERFSAQQFPDLHSELNLSSLELGDSALYFCASSVESLANTGELFFGEGSRLTVL.

The chain has TRBV7-6 and TRBJ2-2; D not resolved. V lost 7 bases and J lost 0, with 18 bases in between. Germline CDR1 SGHVS, CDR2 FNYEAQ. This CDR3 has 17 residues. In DNA, the CDR3 is TGTGCCAGCACGAGGCAGCGACACTTCGCGAACACCGGGGAGCTGTTTTTT. This gives the protein CASTRQRHFANTGELFF.

The V call is TRBV7-2, the J call TRBJ2-5; 8 nucleotides line up with TRBD1. The CDR3 loop spans 15 amino acids. J lost 5 bases, V lost 3 bases, and 8 bases had no gene match. In germline, CDR1 is SGHTA, CDR2 FQGNSA. The CDR3 spells CASSFNSGGHETQYF. In nucleotides, the CDR3 is TGTGCCAGCAGCTTTAATTCAGGGGGCCACGAGACCCAGTACTTC.

This chain joins TRBV7-8 and TRBJ1-2; tentative D call: TRBD1 (5 bases). CDR1 is SGHVS, CDR2 FQNEAQ, per germline. Trimming shortened V by 4 bases and J by 3 bases, and 15 bases separated the two germline ends. CDR3 length equals 15 residues. The CDR3 DNA sequence: TGTGCCAGCAGCTCCGCCCTAGGGACCGACTATGGCTACACCTTC. Residues: CASSSALGTDYGYTF.

The rearrangement joins TRBV7-8 to TRBJ2-7; 11 positions match TRBD1. This CDR3 has 14 amino acids. V was pared by 3 bases and J by 3 bases, with 1 base of the junction left unmatched. Germline CDR1 is SGHVS and CDR2 is FQNEAQ. CDR3 in amino acids: CASSLDRGLYEQYF. The CDR3 DNA reads as TGTGCCAGCAGCTTGGACAGGGGGCTCTACGAGCAGTACTTC.

The CDR3 region is CASSLVLALTDTQYF. The CDR3, as DNA: TGTGCCAGCAGCTTAGTCCTAGCACTCACAGATACGCAGTATTTT. This chain connects TRBV7-9 to TRBJ2-3, with D tentatively TRBD2 (5 bases). Trimming took off 1 base at V and 2 bases at J, with 10 bases between the two ends. Looked up from germline, CDR1 is SEHNR and CDR2 is FQNEAQ (reference sequence). The CDR3 extends over 15 amino acids.

The J gene is TRBJ1-1, the V gene TRBV7-3; 12 bases fit TRBD1. The CDR3 consists of 15 residues. Germline V CDR1 and CDR2: SGHTA, FQGTGA. With V trimmed by 5 bases and J by 4 bases, 5 bases remained unmatched. CDR3 sequence: CASSPGTGGSTEAFF. CDR3 DNA sequence: TGTGCCAGCAGCCCTGGGACAGGGGGCTCCACTGAAGCTTTCTTT.